This T cell receptor beta chain was documented in a study of technical replicates of blood from several donors. V dropped 8 bases and J dropped 3 bases, with 18 bases sitting between them. Looked up from germline, CDR1 is MDHEN and CDR2 is SYDVKM. The CDR3 contains 15 residues. Here immunoSEQ multiplex PCR was the method, and the copy in TCRdb shows in-frame clones only, minus some. The table lists 79,000 or so clones, roughly 91% of them singletons. The rearrangement uses TRBV28 and TRBJ2-3; a possible D gene is TRBD2 (7 bases). This receptor was obtained from a human donor in good health. Sequencing used T cells isolated from PBMCs. CDR3 region: CASHRSAGATDTQYF. CDR3 in DNA: TGTGCCAGCCACCGCTCGGCGGGGGCGACAGATACGCAGTATTTT.